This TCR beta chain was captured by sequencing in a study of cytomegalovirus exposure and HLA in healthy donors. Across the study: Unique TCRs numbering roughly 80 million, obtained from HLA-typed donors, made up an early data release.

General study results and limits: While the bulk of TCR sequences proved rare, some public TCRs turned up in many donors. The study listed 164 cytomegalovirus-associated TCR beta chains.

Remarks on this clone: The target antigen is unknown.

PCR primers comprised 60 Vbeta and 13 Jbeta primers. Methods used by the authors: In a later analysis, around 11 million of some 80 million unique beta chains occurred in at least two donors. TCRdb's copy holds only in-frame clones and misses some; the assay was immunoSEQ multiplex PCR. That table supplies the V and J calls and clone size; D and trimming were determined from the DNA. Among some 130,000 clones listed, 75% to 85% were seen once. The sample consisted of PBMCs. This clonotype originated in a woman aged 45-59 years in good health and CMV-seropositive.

CDR3 sequence reads: CASSHVTGGEITGELFF. The CDR3 bases are TGTGCCAGCAGCCACGTGACAGGGGGAGAGATCACCGGGGAGCTGTTTTTT. The V call is TRBV7-2, the J call TRBJ2-2; TRBD1 matches at 9 bases. CDR3 size: 17 residues. Trimming removed 5 bases from V and 4 bases from J; junction bases left unmatched: 11. The V gene's germline CDR1 is SGHTA and CDR2 FQGNSA.